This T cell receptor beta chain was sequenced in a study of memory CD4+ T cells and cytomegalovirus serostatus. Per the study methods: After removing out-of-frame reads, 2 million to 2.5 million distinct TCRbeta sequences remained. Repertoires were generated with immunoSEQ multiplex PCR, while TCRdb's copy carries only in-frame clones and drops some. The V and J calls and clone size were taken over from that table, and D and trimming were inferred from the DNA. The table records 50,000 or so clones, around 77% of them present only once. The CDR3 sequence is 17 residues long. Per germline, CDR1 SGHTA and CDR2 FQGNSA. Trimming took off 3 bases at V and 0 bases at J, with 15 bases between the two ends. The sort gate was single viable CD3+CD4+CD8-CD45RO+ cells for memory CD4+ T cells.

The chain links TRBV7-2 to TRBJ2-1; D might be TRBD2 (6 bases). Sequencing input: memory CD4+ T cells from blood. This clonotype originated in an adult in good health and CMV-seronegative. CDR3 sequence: CASSFRVAEISYNEQFF. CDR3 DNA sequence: TGTGCCAGCAGCTTTCGGGTAGCGGAGATCTCCTACAATGAGCAGTTCTTC.